The 12 T cell receptor beta chains below come from one sample, sequenced in a study of technical replicates of blood from a few donors. Produced via immunoSEQ multiplex PCR; TCRdb's table is partial and in-frame only. The top ten hold about 4.5% of the sample, which has tens of thousands of clones, 85% to 95% seen once. Source material: PBMCs. The receptors originated from a human donor in good health. Some clones in this sample may be carry-over from other donors' samples.

The chain employs TRBV29-1 and TRBJ1-2; 12 nucleotides align to TRBD1. The CDR3 consists of 14 residues. V dropped 5 bases and J dropped 7; count of bases not matched to a gene: 8. Per the germline V gene, CDR1 is SQVTM and CDR2 is ANQGSEA. The CDR3 loop reads CSVLGTGGAGGYTF. CDR3 DNA sequence: TGCAGCGTTCTTGGGACAGGGGGCGCAGGTGGCTACACCTTC.

CDR3 in amino acids: CASSPQLDYEQYF. The DNA for the CDR3 is TGCGCCAGCAGCCCCCAACTTGACTACGAGCAGTACTTC. V usage is TRBV4-1 and J usage is TRBJ2-7; no clear D gene. The CDR3 loop spans 13 amino acids. Trimming removed 4 bases at V and 3 bases at J, with 10 bases between. From germline, CDR1 is MGHRA and CDR2 YSYEKL.

This clone showed up just once. This rearrangement joins TRBV4-2 to TRBJ1-1; tentatively, D is TRBD1 (5 bases). Germline values: CDR1 LGHNA, CDR2 YNFKEQ. Trimming shortened V by 0 bases and J by 0 bases, and 8 bases separated the two germline ends. CDR3 length equals 15 residues. CDR3 bases: TGTGCCAGCAGCCAAGAGACAGAGATGAACACTGAAGCTTTCTTT. This encodes CASSQETEMNTEAFF.

The rearrangement joins TRBV11-3 to TRBJ2-1, with TRBD1 matching over 9 bases. V was pared by 5 bases and J by 8 bases, with 7 bases of the junction left unmatched. Germline CDR1 SGHNT, CDR2 YENEEA. The CDR3 length is 14 residues. The CDR3 loop is CASSTTGGFYEQFF. The CDR3 coding sequence is TGTGCCAGCAGCACGACAGGGGGATTTTATGAGCAGTTCTTC.

This clone showed up just once. The J gene is TRBJ2-2, the V gene TRBV21-1; the DNA was not used to check the table's D call, TRBD2. TRBV21-1 is labeled a pseudogene. There are 15 residues in the CDR3. Here the CDR3 DNA reads TGTGCCAGCAGCCGACTAGCGGGAGTAGCCGGGGAGCTGTTTTTT. Amino acid sequence: CASSRLAGVAGELFF.

The chain has TRBV2 and TRBJ2-1, with TRBD2 matching over 15 bases. The CDR3 length is 17 residues. V dropped 2 bases and J dropped 9; count of bases not matched to a gene: 8. Germline V CDR1 and CDR2: SNHLY, FYNNEI. CDR3 nucleotides: TGTGCCAGCAGTGAACACTGGACTAGCGGGGGGGAAGGTGAGCAGTTCTTC. Amino acid sequence: CASSEHWTSGGEGEQFF.

The gene calls are TRBV10-3 and TRBJ2-4; D is perhaps TRBD1 (7 bases). In germline, CDR1 is ENHRY, CDR2 SYGVKD. The CDR3 covers 18 residues. V lost 8 bases, J lost 1 base, and 24 bases lay in between. CDR3 coding DNA: TGTGCCATCGCAGTCGGATCCTCAGGGGGGATCGCCAAAAACATTCAGTACTTC. This gives the protein CAIAVGSSGGIAKNIQYF.

The V and J genes are TRBV5-1 and TRBJ2-1; 10 nucleotides line up with TRBD2. The CDR3 has 15 amino acids. Trimming cost V 3 bases and J 4 bases; bases outside gene matches: 4. Looked up from germline, CDR1 is SGHRS and CDR2 is YFSETQ. The CDR3 is CASSWTSGDYNEQFF. The CDR3 DNA reads as TGCGCCAGCAGCTGGACTAGCGGCGATTACAATGAGCAGTTCTTC.

V and J are TRBV11-1 and TRBJ2-5; TRBD1 aligns across 9 bases. V trimming: 5 bases; J trimming: 7 bases; junction bases outside the gene matches: 11. Germline V gives CDR1 SGHAT, CDR2 FQDESV (reference sequence). The CDR3 has 15 residues. CDR3 sequence reads: CASSPATGGAMTQYF. CDR3 DNA: TGTGCCAGCAGCCCAGCCACAGGGGGCGCGATGACCCAGTACTTC.

V gene TRBV6-6 combines with J gene TRBJ1-3; D is undetermined. V was shortened by 6 bases and J by 4 bases, with 7 bases between the two germline ends. CDR3 length equals 12 residues. Germline V gene sequence: CDR1 MNHNY, CDR2 SVGAGI (reference sequence). Written as DNA, the CDR3 is TGTGCCAGCAGCCGGGAAGGAAACACCATATATTTT. Protein product: CASSREGNTIYF.

The rearrangement links TRBV2 to TRBJ2-1, with TRBD1 matching 9 bases. V lost 5 bases and J lost 8; bases outside the gene matches: 7. CDR1 SNHLY and CDR2 FYNNEI come from the germline V gene. This CDR3 is 14 amino acids long. The CDR3 here is CASSYGTGSHEQFF. The CDR3 DNA reads as TGTGCCAGCAGTTATGGGACAGGGAGTCATGAGCAGTTCTTC.

This chain links TRBV4-3 with TRBJ1-2, with D possibly being TRBD1 (5 bases). V lost 0 bases to trimming and J lost 0 bases, with 14 bases between them. CDR3 size: 17 residues. CDR1 and CDR2 (germline): LGHNA, YSLEER. The CDR3 reads CASSQDWGRAPNYGYTF. DNA of the CDR3: TGCGCCAGCAGCCAAGATTGGGGCAGGGCCCCTAACTATGGCTACACCTTC.